Sequencing of this T cell receptor beta chain was carried out in a study of T cell responses to AZD1222 COVID-19 vaccine. Data came from immunoSEQ multiplex PCR; TCRdb stores just in-frame clones and leaves some out. The sample gives approximately 100,000 clones, about 82% of which show up once; about 1.5% is in the top ten. Findings of the study overall: Spike was spanned by vaccine-associated CD4 TCRs, which were dominant at 160-218 and 743-854. Repertoire sampling happened only post peak T cell response. An increase in Spike-specific TCR breadth and depth was observed after two AZD1222 doses. Nearly half of spike-specific TCRs reportedly target variant regions that are unmutated in the B.1.351 and B.1.1.7 variants.

Notes on this clone: Its target is unknown.

The germline V gene has CDR1 SGHTA and CDR2 FQGNSA. With 5 bases clipped from V and 1 base from J, the junction kept 7 bases outside the gene matches. CDR3 length: 15 amino acids. The starting material was peripheral blood, obtained on day 0 of AZD1222 vaccination. The receptor's source is an adult in good health. The chain has TRBV7-2 and TRBJ2-7; 8 nucleotides align to TRBD1. This CDR3 is CASSMLRDRSYEQYF. The DNA for the CDR3 is TGTGCCAGCAGCATGCTCCGGGACAGGTCCTACGAGCAGTACTTC.